What follows describes a single T cell receptor beta chain. The record originates from a study of blood T cell repertoires in COVID-19. The germline V and J ends were trimmed by 0 bases and 3 bases, with 18 bases remaining between them. Germline CDR1 reads GTSNPN; CDR2 reads SVGIG (reference sequence). The CDR3 spans 16 residues. Followed over time, Seattle patients had been enrolled while infection was active. Measured with immunoSEQ multiplex PCR; TCRdb has only the in-frame clones, and not every one. The sample has 200,000 to 250,000 clones; approximately 90% are singletons. The clonotype comes from a man aged 30 to 45 with COVID-19, enrolled during active disease. The J gene is TRBJ2-7, the V gene TRBV30; perhaps TRBD2 as D (6 bases). Sample: peripheral blood. CDR3 region: CAWSVGVGGKYYEQYF. The CDR3 coding sequence is TGTGCCTGGAGTGTAGGGGTAGGCGGGAAGTACTACGAGCAGTACTTC. Full variable domain (missing parts from reference TRBV30 and TRBJ2-7): SQTIHQWPATLVQPVGSPLSLECTVEGTSNPNLYWYRQAAGRGLQLLFYSVGIGQISSEVPQNLSASRPQDRQFILSSKKLLLSDSGFYLCAWSVGVGGKYYEQYFGPGTRLTVT.